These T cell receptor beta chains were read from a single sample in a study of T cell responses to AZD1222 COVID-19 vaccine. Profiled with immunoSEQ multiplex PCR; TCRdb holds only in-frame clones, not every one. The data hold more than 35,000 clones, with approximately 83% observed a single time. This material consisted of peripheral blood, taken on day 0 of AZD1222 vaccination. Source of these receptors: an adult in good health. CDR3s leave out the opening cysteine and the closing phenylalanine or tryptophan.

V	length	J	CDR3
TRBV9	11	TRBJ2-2	ASSAQSPGELF
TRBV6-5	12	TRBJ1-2	ASSYWQGNYGYT
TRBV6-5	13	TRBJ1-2	ASRTGQQSNYGYT
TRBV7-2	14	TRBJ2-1	ASSPTDRGVHNEQF
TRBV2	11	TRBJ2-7	ASGLTESYEQY
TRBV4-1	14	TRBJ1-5	ASSQVFKQGDQPQH
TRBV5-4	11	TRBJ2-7	ASSRDRGGEQY
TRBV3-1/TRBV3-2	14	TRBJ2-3	ASSRGLAGGRDTQY
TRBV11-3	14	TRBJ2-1	ASSGSGSSLYNEQF
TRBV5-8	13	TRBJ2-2	ASSLESSNTGELF
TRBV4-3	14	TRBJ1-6	ASSQDPSSYNSPLH
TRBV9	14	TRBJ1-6	ASSDQGFTYNSPLH
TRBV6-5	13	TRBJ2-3	ASSYSPPRLGTQY
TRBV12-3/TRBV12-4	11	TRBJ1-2	ASSSPVGVDYT
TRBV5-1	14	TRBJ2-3	ASSLASGSGTDTQY